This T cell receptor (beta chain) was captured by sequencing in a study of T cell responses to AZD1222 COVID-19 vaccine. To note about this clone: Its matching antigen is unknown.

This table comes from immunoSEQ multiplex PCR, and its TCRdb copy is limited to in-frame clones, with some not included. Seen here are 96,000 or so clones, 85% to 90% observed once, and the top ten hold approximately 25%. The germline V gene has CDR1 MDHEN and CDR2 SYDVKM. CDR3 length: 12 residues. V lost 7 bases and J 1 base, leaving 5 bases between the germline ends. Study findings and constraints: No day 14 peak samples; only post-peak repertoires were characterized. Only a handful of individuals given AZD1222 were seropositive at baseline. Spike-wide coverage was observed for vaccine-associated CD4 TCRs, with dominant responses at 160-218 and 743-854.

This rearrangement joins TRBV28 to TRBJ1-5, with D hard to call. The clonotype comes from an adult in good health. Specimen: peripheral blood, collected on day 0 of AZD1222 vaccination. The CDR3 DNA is TGTGCCAGCACCGACAGCAATCAGCCCCAGCATTTT. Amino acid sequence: CASTDSNQPQHF.